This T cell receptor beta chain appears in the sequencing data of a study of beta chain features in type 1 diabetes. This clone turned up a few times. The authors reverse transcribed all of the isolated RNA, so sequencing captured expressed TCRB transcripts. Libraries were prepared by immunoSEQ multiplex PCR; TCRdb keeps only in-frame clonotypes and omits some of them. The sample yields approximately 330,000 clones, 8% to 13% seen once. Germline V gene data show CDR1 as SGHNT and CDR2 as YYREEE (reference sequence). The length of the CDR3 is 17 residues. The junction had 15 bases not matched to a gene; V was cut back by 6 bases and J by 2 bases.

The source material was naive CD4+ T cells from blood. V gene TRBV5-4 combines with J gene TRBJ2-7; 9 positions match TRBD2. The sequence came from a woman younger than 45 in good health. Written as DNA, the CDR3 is TGTGCCAGCACCCTATGGATCGGGACTAGCCGGGCCTACGAGCAGTACTTC. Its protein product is CASTLWIGTSRAYEQYF.